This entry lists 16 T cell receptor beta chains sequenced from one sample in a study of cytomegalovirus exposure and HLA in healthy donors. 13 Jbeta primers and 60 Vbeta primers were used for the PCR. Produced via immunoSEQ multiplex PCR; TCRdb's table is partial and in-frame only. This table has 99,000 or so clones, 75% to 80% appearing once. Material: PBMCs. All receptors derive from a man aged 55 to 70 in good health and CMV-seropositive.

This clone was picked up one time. The CDR3 DNA reads TGTGCCAGCGGGGGACAGGGTGGGAACATTCAGTACTTC. Amino acids: CASGGQGGNIQYF. This chain joins TRBV2 and TRBJ2-4; 9 positions match TRBD1. Germline lookup yields CDR1 SNHLY and CDR2 FYNNEI. V trimming: 8 bases; J trimming: 7 bases; junction bases outside the gene matches: 6. The CDR3 has 13 residues.

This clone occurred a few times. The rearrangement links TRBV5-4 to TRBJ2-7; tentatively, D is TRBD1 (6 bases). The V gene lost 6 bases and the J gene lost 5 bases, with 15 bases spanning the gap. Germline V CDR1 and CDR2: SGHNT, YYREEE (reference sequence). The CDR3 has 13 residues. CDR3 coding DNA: TGTGCCAGCAATACAGGGTTAACGGACGAGCAGTACTTC. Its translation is CASNTGLTDEQYF.

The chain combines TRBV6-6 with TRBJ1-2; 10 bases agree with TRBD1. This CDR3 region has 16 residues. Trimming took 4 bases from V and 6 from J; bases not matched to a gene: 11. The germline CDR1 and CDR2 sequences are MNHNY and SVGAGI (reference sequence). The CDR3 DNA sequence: TGTGCCAGCAGTTCCTCCATAGACAGGGGGCTAGATGGCTACACCTTC. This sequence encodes CASSSSIDRGLDGYTF.

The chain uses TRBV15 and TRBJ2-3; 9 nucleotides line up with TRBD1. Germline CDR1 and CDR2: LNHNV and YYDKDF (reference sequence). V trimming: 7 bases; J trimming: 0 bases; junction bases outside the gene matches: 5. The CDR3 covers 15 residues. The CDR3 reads CATKGTGTSTDTQYF. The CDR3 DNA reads TGTGCCACCAAGGGGACAGGGACTAGCACAGATACGCAGTATTTT.

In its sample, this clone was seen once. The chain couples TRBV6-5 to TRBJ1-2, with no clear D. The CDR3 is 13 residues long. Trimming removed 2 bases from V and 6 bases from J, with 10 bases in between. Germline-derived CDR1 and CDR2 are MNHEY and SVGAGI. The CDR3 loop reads CASSYPGNHGYTF. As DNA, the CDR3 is TGTGCCAGCAGTTACCCCGGGAACCATGGCTACACCTTC.

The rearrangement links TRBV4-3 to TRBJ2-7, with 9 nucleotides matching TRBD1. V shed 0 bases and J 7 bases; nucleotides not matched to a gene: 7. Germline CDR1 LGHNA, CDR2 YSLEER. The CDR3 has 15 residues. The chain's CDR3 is CASSQDKQGAREQYF. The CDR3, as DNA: TGCGCCAGCAGCCAAGATAAACAGGGGGCTCGAGAGCAGTACTTC.

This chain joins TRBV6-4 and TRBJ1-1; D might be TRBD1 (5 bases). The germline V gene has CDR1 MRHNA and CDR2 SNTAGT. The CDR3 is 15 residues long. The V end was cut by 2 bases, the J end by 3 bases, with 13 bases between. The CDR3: CASSDPGIADTEAFF. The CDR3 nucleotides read TGTGCCAGCAGTGACCCAGGGATCGCGGACACTGAAGCTTTCTTT.

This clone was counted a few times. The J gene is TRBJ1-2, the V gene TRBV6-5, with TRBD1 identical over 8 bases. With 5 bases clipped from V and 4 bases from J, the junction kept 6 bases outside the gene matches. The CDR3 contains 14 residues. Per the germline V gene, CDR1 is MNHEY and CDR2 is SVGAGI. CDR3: CASSGQGFGYGYTF. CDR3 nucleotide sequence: TGTGCCAGCAGTGGACAGGGTTTTGGCTATGGCTACACCTTC.

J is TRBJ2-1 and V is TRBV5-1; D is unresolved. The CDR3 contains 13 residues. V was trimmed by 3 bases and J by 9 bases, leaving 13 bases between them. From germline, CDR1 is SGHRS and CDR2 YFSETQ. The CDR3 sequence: CASSSVSVSEQFF. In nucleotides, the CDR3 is TGCGCCAGCAGCTCGGTCTCCGTAAGTGAGCAGTTCTTC. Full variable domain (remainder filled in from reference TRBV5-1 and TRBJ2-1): KAGVTQTPRYLIKTRGQQVTLSCSPISGHRSVSWYQQTPGQGLQFLFEYFSETQRNKGNFPGRFSGRQFSNSRSEMNVSTLELGDSALYLCASSSVSVSEQFFGPGTRLTVL.

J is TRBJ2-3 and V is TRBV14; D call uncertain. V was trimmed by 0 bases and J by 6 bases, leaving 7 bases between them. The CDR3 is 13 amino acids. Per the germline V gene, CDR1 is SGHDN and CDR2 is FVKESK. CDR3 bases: TGTGCCAGCAGCCAAGACTCCCTGGATACGCAGTATTTT. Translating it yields CASSQDSLDTQYF.

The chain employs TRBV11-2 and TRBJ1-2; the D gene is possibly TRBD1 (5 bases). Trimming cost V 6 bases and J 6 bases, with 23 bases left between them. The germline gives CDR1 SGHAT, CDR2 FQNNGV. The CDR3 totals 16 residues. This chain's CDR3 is CASRGFREGRTDGYTF. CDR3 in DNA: TGTGCCAGCAGGGGATTTAGGGAGGGGCGCACAGATGGCTACACCTTC.

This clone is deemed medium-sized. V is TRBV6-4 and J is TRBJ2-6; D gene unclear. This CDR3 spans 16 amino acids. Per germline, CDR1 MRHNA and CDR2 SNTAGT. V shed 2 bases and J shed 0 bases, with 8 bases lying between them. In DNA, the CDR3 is TGTGCCAGCAGTGACGATGCTAACTCTGGGGCCAACGTCCTGACTTTC. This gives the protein CASSDDANSGANVLTF.

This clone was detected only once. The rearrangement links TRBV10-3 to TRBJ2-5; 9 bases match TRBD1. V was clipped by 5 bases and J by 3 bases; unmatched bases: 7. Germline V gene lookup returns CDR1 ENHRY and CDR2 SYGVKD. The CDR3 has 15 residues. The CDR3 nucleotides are TGTGCCATCAGTTCGGACAGGGGAGCAGAAGAGACCCAGTACTTC. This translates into CAISSDRGAEETQYF.

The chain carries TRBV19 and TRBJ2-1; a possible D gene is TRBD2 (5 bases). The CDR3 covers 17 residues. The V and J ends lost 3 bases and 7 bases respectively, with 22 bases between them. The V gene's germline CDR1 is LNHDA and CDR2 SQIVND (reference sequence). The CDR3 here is CASSIGVGAVLRNEQFF. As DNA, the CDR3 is TGTGCCAGTAGTATCGGGGTCGGAGCTGTCCTACGGAATGAGCAGTTCTTC.

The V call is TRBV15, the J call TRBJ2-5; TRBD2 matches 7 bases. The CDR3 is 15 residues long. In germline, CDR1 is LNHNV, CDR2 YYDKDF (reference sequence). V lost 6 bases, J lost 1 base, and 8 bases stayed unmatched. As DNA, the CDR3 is TGTGCCACCAGGGGTGGGGGGGGGATCCAAGAGACCCAGTACTTC. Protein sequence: CATRGGGGIQETQYF. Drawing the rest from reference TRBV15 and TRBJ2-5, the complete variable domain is DAMVIQNPRYQVTQFGKPVTLSCSQTLNHNVMYWYQQKSSQAPKLLFHYYDKDFNNEADTPDNFQSRRPNTSFCFLDIRSPGLGDTAMYLCATRGGGGIQETQYFGPGTRLLVL.

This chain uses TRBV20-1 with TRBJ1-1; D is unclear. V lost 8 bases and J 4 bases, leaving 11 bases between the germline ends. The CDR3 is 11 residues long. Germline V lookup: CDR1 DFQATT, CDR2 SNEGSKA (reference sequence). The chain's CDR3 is CSLRASTEAFF. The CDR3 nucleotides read TGCAGTCTGCGGGCGAGCACTGAAGCTTTCTTT.